The entry below gives a single TCR beta chain sequence along with its context. Its target is unknown. The sample belongs to a study of cytomegalovirus exposure and HLA in healthy donors. Germline loops: CDR1 LNHDA, CDR2 SQIVND (reference sequence). CDR3 size: 15 residues. The junction had 12 bases not matched to a gene; V was cut back by 5 bases and J by 6 bases. Study conclusions and caveats: The study found most TCR sequences rare, yet found some public TCRs in many donors. The CMV antigen specificity of a few CMV-associated chains was confirmed through in vitro analysis.

60 Vbeta and 13 Jbeta primers were used in PCR. Measured with immunoSEQ multiplex PCR; TCRdb has only the in-frame clones, and not every one. The sample has about 100,000 clones, about 77% seen once. This chain uses TRBV19 with TRBJ1-1, with 7 bases aligning to TRBD1. The sequence was collected from a woman aged 45-65 years in good health and CMV-seropositive. Sequencing was done on a sample of PBMCs. The CDR3 nucleotides are TGTGCCAGTAGTCCACAAGGGACAGAAACTTCTGAAGCTTTCTTT. This encodes CASSPQGTETSEAFF.